Each of the 8 T cell receptor beta chains below was sequenced from the same sample in a study of blood T cell repertoires in COVID-19. Clones were read by immunoSEQ multiplex PCR, and TCRdb kept only the in-frame ones, dropping some. The sample comprises about 380,000 clones, 88% of which are singletons, and 0.9% to 1.5% rests with the top ten. The sample was PBMCs or T cells enriched from blood (not recorded which). These receptors came from a woman younger than 35 who had recovered from COVID-19.

The V and J genes are TRBV10-3 and TRBJ1-2, with a possible D match to TRBD1 (6 bases). Germline V lookup: CDR1 ENHRY, CDR2 SYGVKD. There are 14 residues in the CDR3. Trimming removed 0 bases from V and 7 bases from J, with 12 bases in between. For the CDR3, the DNA is TGTGCCATCAGTGAGTCGAACAGGGCTGGTGGCTACACCTTC. Residues: CAISESNRAGGYTF.

The V call is TRBV6-5, the J call TRBJ2-1; 16 positions match TRBD2. The CDR3 is made up of 15 amino acids. V lost 6 bases to trimming and J lost 9 bases; unmatched junction nucleotides: 5. The V gene's germline CDR1 is MNHEY and CDR2 SVGAGI. This CDR3 is CASRGLAGGPGEQFF. The CDR3 nucleotides are TGTGCCAGCAGGGGACTAGCGGGGGGGCCCGGTGAGCAGTTCTTC.

This clone was observed once. This chain connects TRBV10-2 to TRBJ1-5, with TRBD1 identical over 7 bases. J was trimmed by 7 bases and V by 0 bases; bases with no gene match: 9. In germline, CDR1 is WSHSY, CDR2 SAAADI. The CDR3 spans 16 residues. As DNA, the CDR3 is TGCGCCAGCAGTGAGTCGAGGAAAGGGGGCCGACAGCCCCAGCATTTT. This translates into CASSESRKGGRQPQHF.

The chain employs TRBV4-1 and TRBJ1-1; no firm D call. The CDR3 contains 13 residues. Trimming removed 2 bases from V and 3 bases from J, with 7 bases in between. Germline values: CDR1 MGHRA, CDR2 YSYEKL. This CDR3 is CASSQREYTEAFF. The CDR3, as DNA: TGCGCCAGCAGCCAAAGGGAGTACACTGAAGCTTTCTTT.

J is TRBJ1-1 and V is TRBV29-1; 8 bases are a match to TRBD1. Trimming removed 7 bases from V and 4 bases from J; junction bases left unmatched: 5. The CDR3 has 12 residues. The germline V gene encodes CDR1 SQVTM and CDR2 ANQGSEA. As DNA, the CDR3 is TGCAGCGCCAGGGGGCCTTCCACTGAAGCTTTCTTT. Its protein product is CSARGPSTEAFF.

To note about this clone: Additional DNA sequences in this sample encode the identical CDR3. This sequence joins TRBV5-1 and TRBJ1-1, with D perhaps matching TRBD1 (5 bases). V was trimmed by 0 bases and J by 1 base, leaving 10 bases between them. Looked up from germline, CDR1 is SGHRS and CDR2 is YFSETQ. The CDR3 runs to 15 residues. For the CDR3, the DNA is TGCGCCAGCAGCTTGGCTGGGGCCGCGAACACTGAAGCTTTCTTT. Its translation is CASSLAGAANTEAFF.

This rearrangement joins TRBV10-2 to TRBJ1-2; D ambiguous. With 6 bases removed from V and 7 bases from J, the gap between germline ends came to 15 bases. Germline V gene lookup returns CDR1 WSHSY and CDR2 SAAADI. The CDR3 covers 13 residues. CDR3 coding DNA: TGCGCCAGCAGCGAAGTATCCTATGTTGGCTACACCTTC. It translates to CASSEVSYVGYTF.

This clone has just one count. The genes are TRBV5-5 and TRBJ1-1, with 7 bases identical to TRBD1. The ends lost 3 bases at V and 2 bases at J; junction bases unmatched: 4. The CDR3 spans 14 residues. Per germline, CDR1 SGHKS and CDR2 YYEKEE (reference sequence). CDR3 loop: CASSWGDRNTEAFF. The CDR3 nucleotides read TGTGCCAGCAGCTGGGGGGACAGAAACACTGAAGCTTTCTTT. Filled out from reference TRBV5-5 and TRBJ1-1, the complete variable domain reads DAGVTQSPTHLIKTRGQQVTLRCSPISGHKSVSWYQQVLGQGPQFIFQYYEKEERGRGNFPDRFSARQFPNYSSELNVNALLLGDSALYLCASSWGDRNTEAFFGQGTRLTVV.